The clone carrying this T cell receptor beta chain was recorded many times. Its antigen is as yet unknown. These data are taken from a study of identical twins. Study-wide results and caveats: Out-of-frame sharing of TCR alpha in monozygotic twins was underestimated by models. Findings depended on cross-sectional statistics rather than tracking the same donors.

The CDR3 sequence is 13 residues long. V dropped 2 bases and J dropped 5 bases, with 9 bases sitting between them. Germline V gene lookup returns CDR1 SGHRS and CDR2 YFSETQ. Via MiXCR, TCRdb re-called the 5' RACE reads, giving one row per CDR3 protein. The sample lists around 250,000 distinct CDR3 sequences, about 8% occurring once. These records were also assigned to another study, of yellow fever vaccine responses in identical twins. That report notes: After vaccination, twins' T cell response reportedly seemed partly convergent, partly personalized.

The sequence derives from a woman between 18 and 29 years old in good health. The chain couples TRBV5-1 to TRBJ2-3; either TRBD1 or TRBD2 may supply D (5 bases each). Sequencing was carried out using CD8+ T cells sorted from blood. DNA of the CDR3: TGCGCCAGCAGCTTCGGGGCCCAAGATACGCAGTATTTT. Its protein is CASSFGAQDTQYF.